The sequence of this T cell receptor beta chain was determined in a study of T-cell memory formation after mild COVID-19 (dated by TCRdb to about 2021). For the study in its entirety: Most TCR sequence clusters were specific to one of the two donors. T-cell clones expanding and contracting after mild COVID-19 in two donors were tracked by longitudinal TCRalpha and TCRbeta repertoire sequencing. The cohort was made up of two young adult volunteers, one female and one male, who were previously healthy. The paper as a whole reports these results and caveats: Some responding clones were found in pre-infection memory, which suggests that pre-existing cross-reactive memory T cells took part in the SARS-CoV-2 response. Only two mild cases were covered in the study, and larger cohorts including severe cases with pre-infection samples were considered necessary. Contracting CD4+ clones appeared mostly in the CM and EM memory subsets, whereas CD8+ clones were enriched in EMRA. The second-wave clones that peaked on day 37 were not confirmed to be SARS-CoV-2 specific. Clones contracting from day 15 to 85 had balanced CD4/CD8 phenotypes, while a second wave expanding from day 15 to 37 was biased towards CD4+.

Ficoll-Paque density gradient centrifugation was used to isolate PBMCs. Sequenced using an Illumina NovaSeq 6000. cDNA libraries for TCRalpha and TCRbeta were prepared by 5'RACE using constant-segment primers, with sample barcodes and unique molecular identifiers added. RNA was extracted from every sample with Trizol reagent. Library amplification was performed in two PCR steps, and a second sample barcode and Illumina TruSeq adapters were introduced in the second step. Sequencing of the libraries was done on an Illumina NovaSeq, producing 2 x 150 bp paired-end reads. The authors' analysis ran thus. With migec v1.2.7, reads were demultiplexed and then collapsed into UMI-guided consensus sequences. Using mixcr v2.1.11, UMI consensuses were aligned to TRA and TRB V and J templates and then assembled into clonotypes. A clonotype was counted as expanded or contracted only when both edgeR and NoisET called the clonotype significant, with the noise models trained on biological replicates. For edgeR calls, the thresholds were a false discovery rate-adjusted p below 0.01 and a log2 fold-change of 1. As an exploratory analysis of dynamics, max-normalized trajectories of the 1000 most abundant clonotypes were examined with PCA combined with hierarchical clustering. The CD4 or CD8 phenotype of responding clones was assigned using the separately sequenced CD4+ and CD8+ repertoires. TCRdb reanalyzed the raw reads on its own, using fastp at Q25 for trimming and MiXCR for clone calling, and kept in-frame beta chains. Rows with one shared CDR3 protein collapse into an entry with the most common genes and DNA. TCRdb's processing, not the study's, gives the V and J calls here. The sample profile shows 250,000 to 350,000 distinct CDR3 sequences; around a sixth of them were found once. The biggest ten clones account for roughly a fifth of the sample.

As for this clonotype: The clone's antigen remains unknown. It has no much larger one-base neighbor in the sample; base qualities were not kept.

For this chain, trimming is 6 bases at the V end and 9 bases at the J end, and the number of junction bases without a gene match is 6. The CDR3 sequence holds 14 residues, the cysteine and phenylalanine included. The kept DNA is CDR3 alone, 42 bases in frame from the first base. The germline V gene sets CDR1 to SGHTA and CDR2 to FQGNSA. The V and J segments used are TRBV7-2 and TRBJ2-1, and 12 bases in between align with TRBD2. The sequencing sample was made of PBMCs or a T cell subset sorted from them (not recorded which). This sequence was found in a man in his late teens or twenties who had mild COVID-19 (a few samples of this study predate the infection). The sample titles of this study are shuffled in the database, so cell type and time point are left out; the donor was told from shared clones. CDR3 reads: CASSSSGGVGEQFF. Read as DNA, the sequence is TGTGCCAGCAGTTCTAGCGGGGGGGTCGGTGAGCAGTTCTTC.